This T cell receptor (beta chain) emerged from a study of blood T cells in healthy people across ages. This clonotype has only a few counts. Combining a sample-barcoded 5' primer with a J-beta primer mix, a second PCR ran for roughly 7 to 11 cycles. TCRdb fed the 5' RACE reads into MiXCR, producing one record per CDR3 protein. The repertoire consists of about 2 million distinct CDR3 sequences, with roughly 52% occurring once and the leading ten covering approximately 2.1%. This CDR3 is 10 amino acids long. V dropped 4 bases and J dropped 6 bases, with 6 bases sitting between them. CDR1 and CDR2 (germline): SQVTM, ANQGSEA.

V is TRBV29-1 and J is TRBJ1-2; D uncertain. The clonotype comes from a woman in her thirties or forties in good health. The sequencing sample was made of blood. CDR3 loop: CSVVGDGYTF. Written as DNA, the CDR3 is TGCAGCGTTGTTGGGGATGGCTACACCTTC.